The 16 T cell receptor beta chains below all came from one sample that was sequenced in a study of siplizumab effects on memory and regulatory T cells. Measured with immunoSEQ multiplex PCR; TCRdb has only the in-frame clones, and not every one. The sample has roughly 62,000 clones, roughly 85% seen once; the top ten hold roughly 0.4%. The sample comprised memory CD4+ T cells sorted from blood. Receptors were obtained from a human donor in good health.

This clone came up a few times. The chain couples TRBV20-1 to TRBJ2-1; D gene ambiguous. V lost 5 bases to trimming and J lost 5 bases, with 7 bases between them. Germline CDR1 and CDR2: DFQATT and SNEGSKA (reference sequence). The CDR3 spans 11 residues. DNA of the CDR3: TGCAGTGCTTCTCGGGACAATGAGCAGTTCTTC. Translated, it gives CSASRDNEQFF.

This clone appeared a few times. This chain links TRBV2 with TRBJ2-2; 11 bases line up with TRBD2. After removal of 7 bases from V and 6 bases from J, the junction contained 7 bases not matched to a gene. The CDR3 runs to 15 residues. Germline V lookup: CDR1 SNHLY, CDR2 FYNNEI. CDR3 nucleotide sequence: TGTGCCAGCACGGGACTAGCGGTTTCGTCCGGGGAGCTGTTTTTT. Translating it yields CASTGLAVSSGELFF.

The genes are TRBV7-9 and TRBJ2-1, with a weak D call TRBD1 (6 bases). Trimming stripped 5 bases from V and 6 bases from J, with 20 bases between. CDR1 is SEHNR and CDR2 is FQNEAQ in the germline V gene (reference sequence). This CDR3 region has 16 residues. The CDR3 loop reads CASSQPAGQTANEQFF. For the CDR3, the DNA is TGTGCCAGCAGCCAACCCGCCGGACAGACCGCCAATGAGCAGTTCTTC.

This clone was observed a single time. This rearrangement joins TRBV5-1 to TRBJ2-7, with D tentatively TRBD1 (6 bases). Per the germline V gene, CDR1 is SGHRS and CDR2 is YFSETQ. The CDR3 is made up of 12 amino acids. V was cut by 4 bases and J by 3 bases, with 8 bases left in between. As DNA, the CDR3 is TGCGCCAGCAGCCTGACAGGCTACGAGCAGTACTTC. It yields the protein CASSLTGYEQYF.

This sequence joins TRBV5-1 and TRBJ1-2, with D perhaps matching TRBD1 (6 bases). Trimming cost V 2 bases and J 8 bases, with 13 bases left between them. The CDR3 extends over 13 amino acids. CDR1 SGHRS and CDR2 YFSETQ come from the germline V gene. The CDR3 region has the DNA TGCGCCAGCAGCTTTGACAGGTCCCGCGGCTACACCTTC. The encoded protein is CASSFDRSRGYTF.

The genes are TRBV27 and TRBJ2-6, with D maybe TRBD1 (6 bases). V was cut by 2 bases and J by 4 bases, with 9 bases left in between. The CDR3 is 15 amino acids. Germline CDR1 is MNHEY and CDR2 is SMNVEV (reference sequence). This chain's CDR3 is CASSLGQGGANVLTF. The CDR3 DNA reads as TGTGCCAGCAGTTTAGGGCAGGGGGGGGCCAACGTCCTGACTTTC. The variable domain in full, with the rest retrieved from reference TRBV27 and TRBJ2-6, is EAQVTQNPRYLITVTGKKLTVTCSQNMNHEYMSWYRQDPGLGLRQIYYSMNVEVTDKGDVPEGYKVSRKEKRNFPLILESPSPNQTSLYFCASSLGQGGANVLTFGAGSRLTVL.

The V and J genes are TRBV27 and TRBJ2-3, with TRBD2 identical over 8 bases. The CDR3 extends over 16 amino acids. V trimming: 7 bases; J trimming: 4 bases; junction bases outside the gene matches: 13. The V gene's germline CDR1 is MNHEY and CDR2 SMNVEV (reference sequence). CDR3 region: CASNSLGGLGADTQYF. For the CDR3, the DNA is TGTGCCAGCAATTCCTTGGGGGGACTAGGGGCAGATACGCAGTATTTT.

The rearrangement uses TRBV6-1 and TRBJ1-5; D not resolved. Trimming cost V 2 bases and J 9 bases, with 14 bases left between them. Germline CDR1 MNHNS, CDR2 SASEGT. This CDR3 region has 14 residues. The CDR3 protein is CASSEYGPNRPQHF. For the CDR3, the DNA is TGTGCCAGCAGTGAATACGGACCCAATAGGCCCCAGCATTTT.

The J gene is TRBJ1-1, the V gene TRBV28; a weak D match, TRBD1 (5 bases). Trimming removed 3 bases at V and 4 bases at J, with 18 bases between. Germline-derived CDR1 and CDR2 are MDHEN and SYDVKM. The length of the CDR3 is 16 residues. The CDR3 reads CASSFQWTPRSTEAFF. In DNA form, the CDR3 reads TGTGCCAGCAGTTTCCAATGGACACCTCGTTCCACTGAAGCTTTCTTT. The whole variable domain, remainder taken from reference TRBV28 and TRBJ1-1, is DVKVTQSSRYLVKRTGEKVFLECVQDMDHENMFWYRQDPGLGLRLIYFSYDVKMKEKGDIPEGYSVSREKKERFSLILESASTNQTSMYLCASSFQWTPRSTEAFFGQGTRLTVV.

This clone appeared a few times. This rearrangement joins TRBV28 to TRBJ2-2; D may be TRBD1 (6 bases). Germline V gene lookup returns CDR1 MDHEN and CDR2 SYDVKM. V was cut by 11 bases and J by 7 bases, with 14 bases left in between. The CDR3 runs to 12 residues. DNA of the CDR3: TGTGCCGGCGGACAGTGGGACGGGGAGCTGTTTTTT. It translates to CAGGQWDGELFF.

The CDR3 reads CASSFSGGASEQYF. Written as DNA, the CDR3 is TGTGCCAGCAGCTTTAGCGGGGGGGCTTCCGAGCAGTACTTC. The V call is TRBV11-2, the J call TRBJ2-7, with 11 bases that match TRBD2. The CDR3 has 14 residues. Germline V gives CDR1 SGHAT, CDR2 FQNNGV. V trimming: 3 bases; J trimming: 6 bases; junction bases outside the gene matches: 4.

The chain couples TRBV10-3 to TRBJ1-4, with unresolved D. Trimming cost V 3 bases and J 10 bases, with 6 bases left between them. Germline assignment: CDR1 ENHRY and CDR2 SYGVKD. CDR3 length: 11 amino acids. The DNA for the CDR3 is TGTGCCATCAGTGACGCAGGAAAACTGTTTTTT. Its translation: CAISDAGKLFF.

The chain couples TRBV20-1 to TRBJ1-5; maybe TRBD1 (5 bases). The CDR3 length is 11 residues. The germline CDR1 and CDR2 sequences are DFQATT and SNEGSKA (reference sequence). V lost 3 bases, J lost 10 bases, and 10 bases lay in between. The CDR3 spells CSARGEGPQHF. Written as DNA, the CDR3 is TGCAGTGCTAGGGGGGAGGGTCCCCAGCATTTT.

The gene calls are TRBV6-1 and TRBJ2-2, with no clear D. V was cut by 0 bases and J by 4 bases, with 6 bases left in between. This CDR3 is built from 14 residues. Germline V gives CDR1 MNHNS, CDR2 SASEGT. The CDR3 sequence: CASSEARITGELFF. CDR3 DNA: TGTGCCAGCAGTGAAGCGCGCATCACCGGGGAGCTGTTTTTT.

This clone was detected once. V and J are TRBV9 and TRBJ1-2; TRBD1 is a possible D gene (6 bases). The CDR3 has 19 amino acids. The germline gives CDR1 SGDLS, CDR2 YYNGEE. With 0 bases removed from V and 3 bases from J, the gap between germline ends came to 24 bases. This CDR3 reads CASSVEHGGSVDRHYGYTF. The CDR3 region has the DNA TGTGCCAGCAGCGTAGAACACGGGGGATCGGTCGACAGGCACTATGGCTACACCTTC.

Only one count was recorded for this clone. The chain is built from TRBV5-5 and TRBJ1-1, with D unresolved. Trimming cost V 4 bases and J 2 bases, with 15 bases left between them. From germline, CDR1 is SGHKS and CDR2 YYEKEE (reference sequence). CDR3 length: 15 residues. The CDR3 sequence is CASSLRGPFNTEAFF. DNA for the CDR3: TGTGCCAGCAGCCTCCGGGGTCCCTTTAACACTGAAGCTTTCTTT. The complete variable domain, with remaining parts taken from reference TRBV5-5 and TRBJ1-1, reads DAGVTQSPTHLIKTRGQQVTLRCSPISGHKSVSWYQQVLGQGPQFIFQYYEKEERGRGNFPDRFSARQFPNYSSELNVNALLLGDSALYLCASSLRGPFNTEAFFGQGTRLTVV.